These 18 T cell receptor beta chains originate from one sample sequenced in a study of cytomegalovirus exposure and HLA in healthy donors. PCR involved 60 Vbeta and 13 Jbeta primers. Here immunoSEQ multiplex PCR was the method, and the copy in TCRdb shows in-frame clones only, minus some. The profile covers roughly 150,000 clones, with about four fifths appearing a single time and 2% to 2.5% taken by the ten largest. Material for sequencing was PBMCs. These receptors all come from a male donor in good health and CMV-seronegative.

V usage is TRBV7-2 and J usage is TRBJ2-7; the match to TRBD2 covers 9 bases. The junction had 5 bases not matched to a gene; V was cut back by 1 base and J by 4 bases. Per germline, CDR1 SGHTA and CDR2 FQGNSA. There are 15 residues in the CDR3. Here the CDR3 DNA reads TGTGCCAGCAGCTTAGACACTAGCGGGCGATACGAGCAGTACTTC. This encodes CASSLDTSGRYEQYF.

V and J are TRBV9 and TRBJ2-3; 7 bases map to TRBD2. The CDR3 is 16 residues long. The germline V gene encodes CDR1 SGDLS and CDR2 YYNGEE. V shed 2 bases and J 3 bases; nucleotides not matched to a gene: 9. This CDR3 is CASSVPSGKGTDTQYF. CDR3 coding DNA: TGTGCCAGCAGCGTTCCGAGCGGGAAGGGGACAGATACGCAGTATTTT.

This clone was counted a few times. This rearrangement joins TRBV4-2 to TRBJ2-7, with D uncertain. Germline loops: CDR1 LGHNA, CDR2 YNFKEQ. V dropped 0 bases and J dropped 2 bases, with 8 bases sitting between them. The CDR3 loop spans 14 amino acids. CDR3 in amino acids: CASSQDARTYEQYF. CDR3 DNA: TGTGCCAGCAGCCAAGATGCCAGGACCTACGAGCAGTACTTC.

This chain links TRBV7-9 with TRBJ1-4; 7 bases match TRBD1. Germline loops: CDR1 SEHNR, CDR2 FQNEAQ (reference sequence). The J segment lost 5 bases and the V segment lost 0 bases, leaving 0 bases of the junction unmatched. The CDR3 contains 14 residues. The CDR3 loop reads CASSLADRNEKLFF. CDR3 in DNA: TGTGCCAGCAGCTTAGCGGACAGGAATGAAAAACTGTTTTTT.

The V and J genes are TRBV29-1 and TRBJ2-7, with 8 positions matching TRBD1. Germline CDR1 reads SQVTM; CDR2 reads ANQGSEA. Unmatched junction bases numbered 7, after V lost 6 bases and J lost 3 bases. The CDR3 covers 13 residues. The CDR3: CSVAGTGDYEQYF. Here the CDR3 DNA reads TGCAGCGTCGCCGGGACAGGAGACTACGAGCAGTACTTC.

The CDR3 here is CASSLGPGGYGYTF. The CDR3 DNA reads as TGTGCCAGCAGCTTAGGGCCAGGGGGCTATGGCTACACCTTC. This chain joins TRBV7-3 and TRBJ1-2; TRBD1 matches 7 bases. The CDR3 length is 14 residues. Germline CDR1 reads SGHTA; CDR2 reads FQGTGA. The J segment lost 4 bases and the V segment lost 2 bases, leaving 4 bases of the junction unmatched.

J is TRBJ2-1 and V is TRBV4-3, with 8 positions matching TRBD2. CDR3 length: 15 amino acids. Germline-derived CDR1 and CDR2 are LGHNA and YSLEER. With V trimmed by 1 base and J by 8 bases, 7 bases remained unmatched. The CDR3 sequence: CASSQGQRGQDEQFF. The CDR3 coding sequence is TGCGCCAGCAGCCAAGGCCAGCGGGGGCAGGATGAGCAGTTCTTC.

This clone has only one observation. The V and J genes are TRBV18 and TRBJ2-5; 10 nucleotides match TRBD2. Germline V gives CDR1 KGHSH, CDR2 LQKENI. This CDR3 is 16 amino acids long. Trimming cost V 1 base and J 3 bases; bases outside gene matches: 5. The CDR3 bases are TGTGCCAGCTCACCACTGCCTAGCGGGAGAAAAGAGACCCAGTACTTC. Translated, it gives CASSPLPSGRKETQYF.

The chain links TRBV6-5 to TRBJ1-2; 7 bases align to TRBD1. CDR1 and CDR2 from the germline V gene are MNHEY and SVGAGI. J lost 2 bases, V lost 6 bases, and 6 bases had no gene match. This CDR3 region has 14 residues. The CDR3 here is CASRRDRGNYGYTF. The CDR3 DNA sequence: TGTGCCAGCAGACGGGACAGAGGGAACTATGGCTACACCTTC.

This clone occurred once. The J gene is TRBJ1-4, the V gene TRBV6-5, with unresolved D. This CDR3 spans 14 amino acids. V was shortened by 6 bases and J by 0 bases, with 8 bases between the two germline ends. Germline CDR1 is MNHEY and CDR2 is SVGAGI. The CDR3 bases are TGTGCCAGCAGCTGGACTACAACTAATGAAAAACTGTTTTTT. This gives the protein CASSWTTTNEKLFF.

This chain joins TRBV6-6 and TRBJ1-4; 10 nucleotides line up with TRBD1. Unmatched junction bases numbered 7, after V lost 5 bases and J lost 7 bases. Germline CDR1 and CDR2: MNHNY and SVGAGI (reference sequence). The CDR3 has 15 amino acids. CDR3 sequence (DNA): TGTGCCAGCAGTGGGTGGGACAGGGGCACTGAAAAACTGTTTTTT. Translation gives CASSGWDRGTEKLFF.

J is TRBJ2-7 and V is TRBV7-9, with a possible D match to TRBD2 (5 bases). Between the trimmed V and J ends, which lost 5 bases and 3 bases, there was a span of 17 bases. The CDR3 consists of 15 residues. Germline V gene lookup returns CDR1 SEHNR and CDR2 FQNEAQ (reference sequence). The CDR3 coding sequence is TGTGCCAGCAGCCGGGTTAGAACCGGGGACTACGAGCAGTACTTC. Amino acids: CASSRVRTGDYEQYF.

The rearrangement joins TRBV9 to TRBJ1-1; D perhaps matches TRBD1 (6 bases). The germline gives CDR1 SGDLS, CDR2 YYNGEE. Trimming pared 0 bases from V and 5 bases from J, leaving 11 bases between. CDR3 length: 14 amino acids. This chain's CDR3 is CASSVAGGRTEAFF. CDR3 DNA sequence: TGTGCCAGCAGCGTAGCGGGGGGGCGGACTGAAGCTTTCTTT.

The rearrangement joins TRBV9 to TRBJ1-1; D unresolved. Germline CDR1 reads SGDLS; CDR2 reads YYNGEE. V dropped 3 bases and J dropped 1 base, with 10 bases sitting between them. The CDR3 is 14 amino acids. CDR3 loop: CASSGFQKNTEAFF. In DNA form, the CDR3 reads TGTGCCAGCAGCGGGTTTCAGAAGAACACTGAAGCTTTCTTT.

The V and J genes are TRBV25-1 and TRBJ1-2; weak D call: TRBD1 (6 bases). Germline V gene sequence: CDR1 MGHDK, CDR2 SYGVNS. The CDR3 is made up of 15 amino acids. Trimming removed 6 bases at V and 3 bases at J, with 17 bases between. The CDR3 DNA follows: TGTGCCAGCAGGGGGGCCGAGGGAGCGGACTATGGCTACACCTTC. Its protein product is CASRGAEGADYGYTF.

The J gene is TRBJ2-7, the V gene TRBV5-4, with TRBD1 matching over 7 bases. Germline trimming cut 4 bases from V and 1 base from J; bases unmatched to any gene: 8. Looked up from germline, CDR1 is SGHNT and CDR2 is YYREEE (reference sequence). This CDR3 spans 15 amino acids. Here the CDR3 DNA reads TGTGCCAGCAGCACCACCGGGACAGCGTCCTACGAGCAGTACTTC. This gives the protein CASSTTGTASYEQYF.

The V gene is TRBV5-1, the J gene TRBJ2-7, with D maybe TRBD2 (5 bases). In germline, CDR1 is SGHRS, CDR2 YFSETQ. V was cut by 0 bases and J by 0 bases, with 13 bases left in between. The CDR3 covers 16 residues. CDR3 in amino acids: CASSLGGAGASYEQYF. In DNA, the CDR3 is TGCGCCAGCAGCTTGGGGGGTGCGGGCGCCTCCTACGAGCAGTACTTC.

This chain links TRBV7-3 with TRBJ2-7; 8 bases fit TRBD1. Germline trimming cut 4 bases from V and 4 bases from J; bases unmatched to any gene: 6. CDR3 size: 14 residues. The V gene's germline CDR1 is SGHTA and CDR2 FQGTGA. The CDR3: CASSYGQGRYEQYF. CDR3 nucleotide sequence: TGTGCCAGCAGCTACGGACAGGGACGGTACGAGCAGTACTTC.